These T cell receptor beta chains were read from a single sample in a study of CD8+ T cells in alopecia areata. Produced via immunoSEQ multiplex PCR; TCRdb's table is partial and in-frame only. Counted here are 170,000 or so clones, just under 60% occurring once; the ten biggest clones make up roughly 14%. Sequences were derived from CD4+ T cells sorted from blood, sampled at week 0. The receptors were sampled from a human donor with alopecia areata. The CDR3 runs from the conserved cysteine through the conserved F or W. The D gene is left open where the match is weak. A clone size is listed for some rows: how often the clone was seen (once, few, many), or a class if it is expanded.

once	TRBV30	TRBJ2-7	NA	CAWSLLSGEQYF	TGTGCCTGGAGTCTACTTAGCGGCGAGCAGTACTTC
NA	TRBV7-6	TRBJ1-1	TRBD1	CASRTTGDTEAFF	TGTGCCAGCAGAACGACAGGGGACACTGAAGCTTTCTTT
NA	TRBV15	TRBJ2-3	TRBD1	CATSNRDRGTDTQYF	TGTGCCACCAGTAACAGGGACAGGGGCACAGATACGCAGTATTTT
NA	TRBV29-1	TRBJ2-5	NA	CSVRIETQYF	TGCAGCGTTCGTATAGAGACCCAGTACTTC
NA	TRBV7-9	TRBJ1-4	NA	CASSLGSAEKLFF	TGTGCCAGCAGCTTAGGTTCTGCGGAAAAACTGTTTTTT
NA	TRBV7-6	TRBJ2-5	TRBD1	CASSLGQGAETQYF	TGTGCCAGCAGCTTAGGACAGGGAGCGGAGACCCAGTACTTC
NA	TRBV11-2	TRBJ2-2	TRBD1	CASSLWSWTGGAGELFF	TGTGCCAGCAGCTTGTGGTCTTGGACAGGGGGGGCCGGGGAGCTGTTTTTT
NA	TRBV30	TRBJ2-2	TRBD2	CAWSVSVRGAGELFF	TGTGCCTGGAGTGTTAGCGTTCGGGGGGCCGGGGAGCTGTTTTTT
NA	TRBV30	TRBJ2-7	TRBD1	CAWSGKQGFEQYF	TGTGCCTGGAGTGGGAAACAGGGGTTCGAGCAGTACTTC
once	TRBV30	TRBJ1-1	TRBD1	CAWSFTGGDTEAFF	TGTGCCTGGAGTTTTACAGGGGGCGACACTGAAGCTTTCTTT
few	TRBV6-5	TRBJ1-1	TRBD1	CASSYSTGGVTEAFF	TGTGCCAGCAGTTACTCGACAGGGGGGGTCACTGAAGCTTTCTTT
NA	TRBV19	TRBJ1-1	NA	CASSTGILNTEAFF	TGTGCCAGTAGCACAGGGATCTTGAACACTGAAGCTTTCTTT
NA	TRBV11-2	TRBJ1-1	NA	CASSLGRDTEAFF	TGTGCCAGCAGCTTGGGCAGAGACACTGAAGCTTTCTTT
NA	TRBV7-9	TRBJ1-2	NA	CASSLSQNYGYTF	TGTGCCAGCAGCTTATCCCAAAACTATGGCTACACCTTC
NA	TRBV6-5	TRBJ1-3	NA	CASRGQTGGDTIYF	TGTGCCAGCAGAGGACAGACGGGTGGGGACACCATATATTTT
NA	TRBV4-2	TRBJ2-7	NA	CASSQDRGLSYEQYF	TGTGCCAGCAGCCAAGATCGGGGACTTTCCTACGAGCAGTACTTC
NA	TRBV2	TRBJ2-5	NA	CASSTQETQYF	TGTGCCAGCAGCACTCAAGAGACCCAGTACTTC
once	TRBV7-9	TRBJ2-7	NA	CASSPQLAGQEQYF	TGTGCCAGCAGCCCTCAGCTCGCAGGTCAGGAGCAGTACTTC
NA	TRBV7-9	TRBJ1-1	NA	CASSLMGKDTEAFF	TGTGCCAGCAGCTTAATGGGAAAGGACACTGAAGCTTTCTTT
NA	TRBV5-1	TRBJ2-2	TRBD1	CASSLGQGTGELFF	TGCGCCAGCAGCTTGGGACAGGGCACCGGGGAGCTGTTTTTT
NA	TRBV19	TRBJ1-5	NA	CASTMGEGNSNQPQHF	TGTGCCAGTACCATGGGGGAGGGGAATAGCAATCAGCCCCAGCATTTT
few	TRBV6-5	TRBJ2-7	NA	CASSPPGLAEQYF	TGTGCCAGCAGTCCCCCGGGCCTAGCCGAGCAGTACTTC
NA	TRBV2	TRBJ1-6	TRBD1	CASSVQGNSPLHF	TGTGCCAGCAGTGTACAGGGGAATTCACCCCTCCACTTT
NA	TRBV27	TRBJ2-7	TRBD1	CASRWGQAPHYEQYF	TGTGCCAGCAGGTGGGGACAGGCCCCACACTACGAGCAGTACTTC
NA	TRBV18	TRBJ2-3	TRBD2	CASSRTTSGAPDTQYF	TGTGCCAGCTCACGAACGACTAGCGGGGCCCCAGATACGCAGTATTTT
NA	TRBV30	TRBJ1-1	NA	CAWSASPGEVTEAFF	TGTGCCTGGAGTGCCTCCCCAGGGGAGGTCACTGAAGCTTTCTTT
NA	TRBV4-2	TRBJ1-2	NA	CASSQDTTWGGYGYTF	TGTGCCAGCAGCCAAGACACAACCTGGGGGGGCTATGGCTACACCTTC
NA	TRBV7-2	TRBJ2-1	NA	CASSLDPGPYNEQFF	TGTGCCAGCAGCTTAGATCCGGGGCCGTACAATGAGCAGTTCTTC
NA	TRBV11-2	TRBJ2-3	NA	CASTRTDTQYF	TGTGCCAGCACCCGCACAGATACGCAGTATTTT
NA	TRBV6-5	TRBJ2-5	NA	CASSSQRETQYF	TGTGCCAGCAGTTCGCAACGAGAGACCCAGTACTTC
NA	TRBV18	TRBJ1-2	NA	CASSPDSNYGYTF	TGTGCCAGCTCACCCGACAGTAACTATGGCTACACCTTC
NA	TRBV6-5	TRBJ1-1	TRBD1	CASRDRFRTEAFF	TGTGCCAGCAGGGACAGGTTTCGCACTGAAGCTTTCTTT
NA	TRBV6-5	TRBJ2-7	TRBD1	CASSYLTGTYEQYF	TGTGCCAGCAGTTACTTGACAGGGACCTACGAGCAGTACTTC
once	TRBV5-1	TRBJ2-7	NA	CASSTDGAYEQYF	TGCGCCAGCAGCACGGACGGTGCCTACGAGCAGTACTTC
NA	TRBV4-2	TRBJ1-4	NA	CASSQGDEKLFF	TGTGCCAGCAGCCAAGGAGATGAAAAACTGTTTTTT
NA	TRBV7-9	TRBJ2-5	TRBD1	CASSLPRTGGQETQYF	TGTGCCAGCAGCTTACCTCGGACAGGGGGCCAAGAGACCCAGTACTTC
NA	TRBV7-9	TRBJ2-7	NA	CASTMESGSYEQYF	TGTGCCAGCACCATGGAGTCAGGATCCTACGAGCAGTACTTC
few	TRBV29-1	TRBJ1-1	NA	CSGGQTNTEAFF	TGCAGCGGTGGACAGACGAACACTGAAGCTTTCTTT
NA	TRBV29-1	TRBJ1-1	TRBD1	CSVWDRGVETEAFF	TGCAGCGTGTGGGACAGGGGGGTAGAAACTGAAGCTTTCTTT
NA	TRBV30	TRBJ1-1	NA	CAWSVPTAMNTEAFF	TGTGCCTGGAGTGTTCCGACAGCCATGAACACTGAAGCTTTCTTT
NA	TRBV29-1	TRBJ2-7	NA	CSVVFGAGPYEQYF	TGCAGCGTTGTTTTTGGGGCCGGCCCCTACGAGCAGTACTTC
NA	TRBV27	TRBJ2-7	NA	CATSTETRGEQYF	TGTGCCACCAGTACAGAGACCCGGGGGGAGCAGTACTTC
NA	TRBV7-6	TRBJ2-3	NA	CASSLTMDTQYF	TGTGCCAGCAGCTTAACTATGGATACGCAGTATTTT
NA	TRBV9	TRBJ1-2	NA	CASSAVGGYGYTF	TGTGCCAGCAGCGCCGTCGGGGGCTATGGCTACACCTTC
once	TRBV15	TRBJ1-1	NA	CATSSTTGLTEAFF	TGTGCCACCAGCAGCACCACAGGGCTCACTGAAGCTTTCTTT
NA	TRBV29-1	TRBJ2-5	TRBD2	CSVPVRGGQETQYF	TGCAGCGTACCAGTCCGCGGGGGCCAAGAGACCCAGTACTTC
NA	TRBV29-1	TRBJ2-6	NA	CSVGGTSGANVLTF	TGCAGCGTTGGGGGGACCTCTGGGGCCAACGTCCTGACTTTC
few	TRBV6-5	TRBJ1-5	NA	CASSPREGQPQHF	TGTGCCAGCAGCCCCCGTGAGGGACAGCCCCAGCATTTT
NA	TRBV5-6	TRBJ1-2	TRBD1	CASMIPNRDRGGYTF	TGTGCCAGCATGATCCCAAACCGGGACAGGGGAGGCTACACCTTC
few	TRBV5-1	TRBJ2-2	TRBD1	CASSLDVGQGNTGELFF	TGCGCCAGCAGCTTGGATGTAGGACAGGGGAACACCGGGGAGCTGTTTTTT
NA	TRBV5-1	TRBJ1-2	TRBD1	CASSSSGTVRNGYTF	TGCGCCAGCAGCTCTTCCGGGACAGTGCGTAATGGCTACACCTTC
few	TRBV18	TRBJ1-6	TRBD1	CASSPGQSSSPLHF	TGTGCCAGCTCGCCGGGACAGTCAAGTTCACCCCTCCACTTT
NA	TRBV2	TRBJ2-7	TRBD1	CASSWTGADGEQYF	TGTGCCAGCAGCTGGACAGGGGCGGATGGCGAGCAGTACTTC
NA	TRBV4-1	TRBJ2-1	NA	CASSQVGSYNEQFF	TGCGCCAGCAGCCAAGTTGGGTCCTACAATGAGCAGTTCTTC